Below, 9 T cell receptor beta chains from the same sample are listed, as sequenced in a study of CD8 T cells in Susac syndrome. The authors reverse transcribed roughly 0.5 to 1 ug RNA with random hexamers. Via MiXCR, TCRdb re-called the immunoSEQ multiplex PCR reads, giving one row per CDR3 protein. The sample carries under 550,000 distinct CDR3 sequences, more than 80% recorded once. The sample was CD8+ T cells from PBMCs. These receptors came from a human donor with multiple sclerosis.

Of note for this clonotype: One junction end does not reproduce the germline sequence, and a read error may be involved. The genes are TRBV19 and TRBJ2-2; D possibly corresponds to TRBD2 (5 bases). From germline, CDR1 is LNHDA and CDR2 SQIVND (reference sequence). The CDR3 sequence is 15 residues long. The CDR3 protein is CASSIWQQSAGEPFF. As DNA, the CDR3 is TGTGCCAGTAGTATCTGGCAGCAAAGCGCCGGGGAGCCGTTTTTT.

CDR3 sequence (DNA): TGTGCCAGCAGTGAGGTTGGCGGATATAGCAATCAGCCCCAGCATTTT. It translates to CASSEVGGYSNQPQHF. The genes are TRBV2 and TRBJ1-5; D ambiguous. Germline V gene lookup returns CDR1 SNHLY and CDR2 FYNNEI. The CDR3 consists of 16 residues. The germline V and J ends were trimmed by 3 bases and 0 bases, with 12 bases remaining between them.

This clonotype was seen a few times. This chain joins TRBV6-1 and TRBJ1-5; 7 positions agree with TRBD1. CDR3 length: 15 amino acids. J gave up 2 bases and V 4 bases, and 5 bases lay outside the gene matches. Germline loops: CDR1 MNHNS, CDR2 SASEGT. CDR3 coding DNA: TGTGCCAGCAGTGGAGGGGGCGAGGGCAATCAGCCCCAGCATTTT. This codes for CASSGGGEGNQPQHF.

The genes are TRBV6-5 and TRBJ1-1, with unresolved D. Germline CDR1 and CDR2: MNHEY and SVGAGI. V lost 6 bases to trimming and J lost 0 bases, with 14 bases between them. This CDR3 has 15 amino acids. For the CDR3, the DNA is TGTGCCAGCAGACAGCCAGGTCCCATGAACACTGAAGCTTTCTTT. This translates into CASRQPGPMNTEAFF.

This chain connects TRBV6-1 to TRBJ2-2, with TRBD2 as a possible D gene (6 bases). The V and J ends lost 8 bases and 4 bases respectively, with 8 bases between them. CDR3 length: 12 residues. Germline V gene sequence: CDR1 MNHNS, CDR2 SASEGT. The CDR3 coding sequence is TGTGCCAGCCGCGGGGCCACCGGGGAGCTGTTTTTT. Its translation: CASRGATGELFF.

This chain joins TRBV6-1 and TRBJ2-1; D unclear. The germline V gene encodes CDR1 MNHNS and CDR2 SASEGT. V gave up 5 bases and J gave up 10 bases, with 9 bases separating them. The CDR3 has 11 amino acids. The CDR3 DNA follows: TGTGCCAGCAGTTCACCCAGGGAGCAGTTCTTC. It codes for CASSSPREQFF.

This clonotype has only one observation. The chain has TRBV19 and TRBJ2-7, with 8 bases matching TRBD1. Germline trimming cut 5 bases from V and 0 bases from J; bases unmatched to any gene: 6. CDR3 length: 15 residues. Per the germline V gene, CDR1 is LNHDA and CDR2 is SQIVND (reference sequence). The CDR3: CASSARDRSSYEQYF. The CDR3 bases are TGTGCCAGTAGTGCTCGGGACAGGAGCTCCTACGAGCAGTACTTC.

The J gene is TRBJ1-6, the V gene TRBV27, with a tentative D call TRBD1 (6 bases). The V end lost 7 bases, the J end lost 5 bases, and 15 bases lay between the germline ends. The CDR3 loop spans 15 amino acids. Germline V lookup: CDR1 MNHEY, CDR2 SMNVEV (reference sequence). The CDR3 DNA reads TGTGCCAGCAAGGGGGACGGAGATCATAATTCACCCCTCCACTTT. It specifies CASKGDGDHNSPLHF.

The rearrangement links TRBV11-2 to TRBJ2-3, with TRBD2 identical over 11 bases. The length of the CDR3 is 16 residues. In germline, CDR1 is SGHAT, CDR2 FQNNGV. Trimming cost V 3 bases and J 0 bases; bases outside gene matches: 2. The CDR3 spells CASSFSGRVSTDTQYF. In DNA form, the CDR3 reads TGTGCCAGCAGCTTTAGCGGGAGGGTAAGCACAGATACGCAGTATTTT.